A few counts support the clone carrying this TCR beta chain. TCRdb's table, derived via immunoSEQ multiplex PCR, lists solely in-frame clones and lacks some. The data hold tens of thousands of clones, with about 87% observed a single time. V was clipped by 4 bases and J by 2 bases, with 18 bases between them. Germline lookup yields CDR1 SGHAT and CDR2 FQNNGV. This CDR3 has 16 amino acids. This sample was taken from a study of T cells after somatic rescue of genetic block. The clonotype originates from a woman under 30. The source material was peripheral blood mononuclear cells (PBMCs). The chain joins TRBV11-2 to TRBJ2-7; the D call may be TRBD1 or TRBD2 (5 bases each). CDR3 protein: CASSSRDGPFPYEQYF. CDR3 nucleotide sequence: TGTGCCAGCAGCTCACGGGACGGTCCTTTCCCCTACGAGCAGTACTTC. The variable domain in full, completed from reference TRBV11-2 and TRBJ2-7, reads EAGVAQSPRYKIIEKRQSVAFWCNPISGHATLYWYQQILGQGPKLLIQFQNNGVVDDSQLPKDRFSAERLKGVDSTLKIQPAKLEDSAVYLCASSSRDGPFPYEQYFGPGTRLTVT.